These 9 T cell receptor beta chains originate from one sample sequenced in a study of shared clonotypes between healthy human individuals. The assay was immunoSEQ multiplex PCR, and TCRdb's table has in-frame clones only and misses some. The sample lists around 500,000 clones, over 75% seen once, with about 13% in the top ten. Sequencing used PBMCs. These receptors all come from a woman aged 40 to 50 in good health. Some clones in this sample may be carry-over from other donors' samples.

Points on this clone: It differs at one base from a far larger clone, so likely a read error. CDR3 protein: CASSPSGSSYNEQFF. DNA for the CDR3: TGTGCCAGCAGCCCAAGCGGGAGCTCCTACAATGAGCAGTTCTTC. The chain links TRBV11-2 to TRBJ2-1; 8 nucleotides match TRBD2. This CDR3 comprises 15 residues. J lost 0 bases, V lost 5 bases, and 3 bases had no gene match. Germline V CDR1 and CDR2: SGHAT, FQNNGV.

Of note for this clone: This could be a read error, since a much larger clone is one nucleotide away. The same CDR3 arises from other DNA sequences in this sample as well. This chain joins TRBV7-9 and TRBJ1-1, with 9 nucleotides matching TRBD1. Germline V gene lookup returns CDR1 SEHNR and CDR2 FQNEAQ (reference sequence). The V and J ends lost 3 bases and 1 base, in that order; junction bases with no gene match: 0. This CDR3 comprises 14 residues. CDR3 loop: CASSLGQGNTEAFF. The CDR3 DNA follows: TGTGCCAGCAGCTTGGGACAGGGGAACACTGAAGCTTTCTTT.

The genes are TRBV7-2 and TRBJ2-5; D gene uncertain. Germline CDR1 and CDR2: SGHTA and FQGNSA. V was cut by 5 bases and J by 4 bases, with 14 bases left in between. This CDR3 spans 14 amino acids. CDR3 protein: CASSQEVRVETQYF. CDR3 sequence (DNA): TGTGCCAGCAGCCAAGAGGTCCGGGTAGAGACCCAGTACTTC.

CDR3 region: CASSLGIQETQYF. In DNA form, the CDR3 reads TGTGCCAGCAGCCTCGGGATACAAGAGACCCAGTACTTC. V and J are TRBV11-2 and TRBJ2-5; D might be TRBD2 (5 bases). The CDR3 length is 13 residues. The ends were cut back, 5 bases at V and 2 bases at J, with 9 bases in the middle. Germline V gives CDR1 SGHAT, CDR2 FQNNGV.

The rearrangement uses TRBV30 and TRBJ1-6, with 7 bases fitting TRBD1. The germline V gene has CDR1 GTSNPN and CDR2 SVGIG (reference sequence). This CDR3 contains 13 residues. The junction had 4 bases not matched to a gene; V was cut back by 2 bases and J by 9 bases. CDR3 DNA sequence: TGTGCCTGGAGTTCTCAGGGGGGTTCACCCCTCCACTTT. Translating it yields CAWSSQGGSPLHF.

The chain links TRBV28 to TRBJ1-1, with 12 bases matching TRBD1. The CDR3 runs 18 residues. Germline V gene data show CDR1 as MDHEN and CDR2 as SYDVKM. V gave up 5 bases and J gave up 1 base; unmatched junction bases: 11. In DNA form, the CDR3 reads TGTGCCAGCAGTCTGGGACAGGGGGCTTCCCGCCGGAACACTGAAGCTTTCTTT. As protein: CASSLGQGASRRNTEAFF.

The chain combines TRBV30 with TRBJ2-3; 8 bases fit TRBD2. V lost 1 base, J lost 10 bases, and 10 bases stayed unmatched. Germline V gene lookup returns CDR1 GTSNPN and CDR2 SVGIG (reference sequence). CDR3 length: 14 residues. CDR3 DNA: TGTGCCTGGAGTGAGGGGTTAGCGGGAAGAGCGCAGTATTTT. Residues: CAWSEGLAGRAQYF.

V is TRBV18 and J is TRBJ1-5, with D maybe TRBD1 (5 bases). This CDR3 spans 16 amino acids. Per the germline V gene, CDR1 is KGHSH and CDR2 is LQKENI. Trimming pared 2 bases from V and 2 bases from J, leaving 13 bases between. The CDR3 DNA reads TGTGCCAGCTCACCAGGAAGAACGGGGGGCAATCAGCCCCAGCATTTT. This gives the protein CASSPGRTGGNQPQHF.

The chain couples TRBV5-1 to TRBJ2-7; TRBD1 is a possible D gene (5 bases). The V end lost 3 bases, the J end lost 2 bases, and 15 bases lay between the germline ends. CDR1 is SGHRS and CDR2 is YFSETQ in the germline V gene. The CDR3 covers 15 residues. The CDR3 bases are TGCGCCAGCAGCTCCAGGGCTTCGGGCGCCTACGAGCAGTACTTC. It encodes CASSSRASGAYEQYF.